This is a list of T cell receptor beta chains from one sample in a study of PD-1 blockade in mismatch repair-deficient tumors. The protocol was immunoSEQ multiplex PCR, while the TCRdb copy is restricted to in-frame clones and leaves out a portion. The table records some 120,000 clones, more than 85% of them present only once. Sample: peripheral blood, taken 44 weeks after starting pembrolizumab. These receptors came from an adult with mismatch repair-deficient cancer. The CDR3 runs from the conserved cysteine through the conserved F or W. Fields, in order: V gene, D gene, clone size, J gene, CDR3 DNA, CDR3 protein. A D gene is named only where the DNA matches it firmly. Size is stated for part of the rows, as once, few or many counts, or as a class when the clone is expanded.

TRBV2	TRBD2	-	TRBJ2-3	TGTGCCAGCAGTAGGGGGACTAGCGACACGTTAACGCAGTATTTT	CASSRGTSDTLTQYF
TRBV11-1	-	-	TRBJ2-1	TGTGCCAGCAGCTCCTCCCAGGGGACTCCCTTCCTATACAATGAGCAGTTCTTC	CASSSSQGTPFLYNEQFF
TRBV13	-	-	TRBJ2-1	TGTGCCAGCAGACCCATGGAGACAGGCTACAATGAGCAGTTCTTC	CASRPMETGYNEQFF
TRBV13	TRBD1	-	TRBJ2-3	TGTGCCAGCAGCTCATCGGACAGGGAATGGGGCACAGATACGCAGTATTTT	CASSSSDREWGTDTQYF
TRBV5-6	TRBD2	-	TRBJ2-1	TGTGCCAGCAGCCATCAAGACGGGGCTAGCGGGAGCCTCAATGAGCAGTTCTTC	CASSHQDGASGSLNEQFF
TRBV6-5	-	-	TRBJ1-3	TGTGCCAGCAGGAGGGGGGCTACAGGAAACACCATATATTTT	CASRRGATGNTIYF
TRBV6-6	-	-	TRBJ2-3	TGTGCCAGCAGTTACTACAACACAGATACGCAGTATTTT	CASSYYNTDTQYF
TRBV6-1	-	-	TRBJ2-7	TGTGCCAGCACAACAGGGGGGGGATCCTACGAGCAGTACTTC	CASTTGGGSYEQYF
TRBV4-1	-	-	TRBJ1-1	TGCGCCAGCAGACCGATGGGCCCCGCCGACACTGAAGCTTTCTTT	CASRPMGPADTEAFF
TRBV19	-	-	TRBJ2-2	TGTGCCAGTAGTATAGGGACCGAGGGGAGCACCGGGGAGCTGTTTTTT	CASSIGTEGSTGELFF
TRBV7-9	-	-	TRBJ2-3	TGTGCCAGCAGCTTAACGTGGGGCCGAGGGGGCACAGATACGCAGTATTTT	CASSLTWGRGGTDTQYF
TRBV6-9	TRBD2	few	TRBJ2-7	TGTGCCAGCACCCGATCCGGGACTAATTTGTTGGAGCAGTACTTC	CASTRSGTNLLEQYF
TRBV29-1	-	-	TRBJ2-3	TGCAGCGTTGCCCGGGACCGCAGCACAGATACGCAGTATTTT	CSVARDRSTDTQYF
TRBV6-5	TRBD1	-	TRBJ1-1	TGTGCCAGCAGCCGGGACAGTAACACTGAAGCTTTCTTT	CASSRDSNTEAFF
TRBV5-6	TRBD1	-	TRBJ2-2	TGTGCCAGCAGCAAGGGACAGGGGTGGGCCGGGGAGCTGTTTTTT	CASSKGQGWAGELFF
TRBV30	TRBD2	-	TRBJ2-3	TGTGCCTGGAGTGTAGAGAGGACTAGCGGCCTCACAGATACGCAGTATTTT	CAWSVERTSGLTDTQYF